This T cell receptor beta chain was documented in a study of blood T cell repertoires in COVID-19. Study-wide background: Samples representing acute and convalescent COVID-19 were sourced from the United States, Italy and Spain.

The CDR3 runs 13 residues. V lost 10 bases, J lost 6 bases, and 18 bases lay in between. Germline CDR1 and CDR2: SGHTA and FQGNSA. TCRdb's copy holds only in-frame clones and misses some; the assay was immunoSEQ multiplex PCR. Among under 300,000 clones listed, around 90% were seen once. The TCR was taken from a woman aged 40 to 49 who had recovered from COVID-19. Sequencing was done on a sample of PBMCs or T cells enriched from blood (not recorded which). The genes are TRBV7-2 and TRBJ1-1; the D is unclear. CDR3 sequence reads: CATALQITSEAFF. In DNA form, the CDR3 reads TGTGCCACTGCGCTACAGATAACATCTGAAGCTTTCTTT.